The clone carrying this T cell receptor beta chain was counted many times. The entry originates in a study of T cells in Graves' hyperthyroidism and ophthalmopathy. RNA transcripts served as the template for amplifying TCR beta CDR3 regions. Initially, a first-round RT-PCR of the TCR CDR3 employed the HTBI primer set. TCRdb processed the multiplex PCR reads anew with MiXCR; each CDR3 protein has one entry. The repertoire has about 740,000 distinct CDR3 sequences, around 13% of them found once; the top ten carry roughly 10%. This CDR3 has 13 amino acids. Trimming cost V 2 bases and J 2 bases, with 9 bases left between them. The V gene's germline CDR1 is SQVTM and CDR2 ANQGSEA.

Source material: blood. The chain recombines TRBV29-1 with TRBJ1-2; D unclear. The receptor's source is a woman younger than 30 with Graves' hyperthyroidism. The chain's CDR3 is CSVETIRNYGYTF. The CDR3 region has the DNA TGCAGCGTTGAAACAATAAGGAACTATGGCTACACCTTC.